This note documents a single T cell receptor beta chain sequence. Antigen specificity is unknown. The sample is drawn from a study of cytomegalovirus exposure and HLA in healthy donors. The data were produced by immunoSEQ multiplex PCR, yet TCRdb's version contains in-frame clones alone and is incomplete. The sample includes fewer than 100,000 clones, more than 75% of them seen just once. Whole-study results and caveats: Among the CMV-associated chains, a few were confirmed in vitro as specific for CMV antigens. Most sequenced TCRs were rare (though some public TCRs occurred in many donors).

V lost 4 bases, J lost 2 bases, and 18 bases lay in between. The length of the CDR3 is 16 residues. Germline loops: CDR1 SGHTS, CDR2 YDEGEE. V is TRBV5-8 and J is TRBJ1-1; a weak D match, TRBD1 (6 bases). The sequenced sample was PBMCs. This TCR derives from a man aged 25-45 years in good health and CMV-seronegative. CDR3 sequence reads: CASSNFVDRINTEAFF. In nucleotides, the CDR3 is TGTGCCAGCAGCAATTTTGTCGACAGGATCAACACTGAAGCTTTCTTT.